The 7 T cell receptor beta chains listed next were all sequenced from one sample in a study of long-term antiretroviral therapy in people with HIV. Survey-level resolution applied to immunoSEQ assay v3.0. The protocol was immunoSEQ multiplex PCR, while the TCRdb copy is restricted to in-frame clones and leaves out a portion. Of roughly 28,000 clones in the sample, about nine tenths were seen once. The material sequenced was unsorted PBMCs, taken 3.1 years after starting antiretroviral therapy. These receptor sequences come from a man between 18 and 29 years old with HIV.

Comment on this clone: Its ends do not fully match the called genes, so a read error is possible. The V and J genes are TRBV18 and TRBJ2-1, with D perhaps TRBD1 (5 bases). This CDR3 spans 14 amino acids. The V gene's germline CDR1 is KGHSH and CDR2 LQKENI. In DNA form, the CDR3 reads TGTGCCAGCTCACCACTACAGGAACACGGTGAGCAGCTCTTC. This encodes CASSPLQEHGEQLF.

V and J are TRBV7-3 and TRBJ2-3; the D gene is possibly TRBD2 (6 bases). The CDR3 loop spans 14 amino acids. V was trimmed by 6 bases and J by 0 bases, leaving 10 bases between them. The germline V gene encodes CDR1 SGHTA and CDR2 FQGTGA. CDR3 in DNA: TGTGCCAGCAGTCCGGGACTCAGCACAGATACGCAGTATTTT. It is translated as CASSPGLSTDTQYF. Full variable domain (remainder filled in from reference TRBV7-3 and TRBJ2-3): GAGVSQTPSNKVTEKGKYVELRCDPISGHTALYWYRQSLGQGPEFLIYFQGTGAADDSGLPNDRFFAVRPEGSVSTLKIQRTERGDSAVYLCASSPGLSTDTQYFGPGTRLTVL.

The rearrangement links TRBV7-8 to TRBJ2-2, with D unresolved. The CDR3 length is 11 residues. The V end was cut by 3 bases, the J end by 8 bases, with 4 bases between. Germline V gene lookup returns CDR1 SGHVS and CDR2 FQNEAQ. CDR3 DNA sequence: TGTGCCAGCAGCTTGGATGGGGAGCTGTTTTTT. Translation: CASSLDGELFF.

The chain carries TRBV30 and TRBJ2-7; D might be TRBD2 (6 bases). Germline V gene sequence: CDR1 GTSNPN, CDR2 SVGIG (reference sequence). V was pared by 3 bases and J by 1 base, with 13 bases between. The CDR3 has 14 amino acids. The CDR3 DNA reads TGTGCCTGGAGCAAGGGAGGCCCATCCTACGAGCAGTACTTC. This codes for CAWSKGGPSYEQYF. Based on the CDR3 plus reference TRBV30 and TRBJ2-7, the full variable domain is SQTIHQWPATLVQPVGSPLSLECTVEGTSNPNLYWYRQAAGRGLQLLFYSVGIGQISSEVPQNLSASRPQDRQFILSSKKLLLSDSGFYLCAWSKGGPSYEQYFGPGTRLTVT.

V gene TRBV7-2 combines with J gene TRBJ2-3, with D possibly matching TRBD2 (5 bases). The CDR3 loop spans 15 amino acids. V lost 1 base and J 2 bases, leaving 10 bases between the germline ends. CDR1 is SGHTA, CDR2 FQGNSA, per germline. The CDR3 here is CASSLGGEATDTQYF. CDR3 nucleotide sequence: TGTGCCAGCAGCTTAGGGGGAGAGGCCACAGATACGCAGTATTTT. Combining the CDR3 with reference TRBV7-2 and TRBJ2-3 gives the whole variable domain GAGVSQSPSNKVTEKGKDVELRCDPISGHTALYWYRQSLGQGLEFLIYFQGNSAPDKSGLPSDRFSAERTGGSVSTLTIQRTQQEDSAVYLCASSLGGEATDTQYFGPGTRLTVL.

The chain joins TRBV7-9 to TRBJ2-5; the D gene is possibly TRBD1 (6 bases). Germline V gene data show CDR1 as SEHNR and CDR2 as FQNEAQ (reference sequence). V lost 3 bases and J 1 base, leaving 12 bases between the germline ends. The length of the CDR3 is 15 residues. CDR3 in amino acids: CASSFGKGGQETQYF. CDR3 sequence (DNA): TGTGCCAGCAGCTTTGGGAAAGGGGGCCAAGAGACCCAGTACTTC.

This chain connects TRBV4-3 to TRBJ1-5; D remains ambiguous. V was cut by 1 base and J by 6 bases, with 7 bases left in between. Per the germline V gene, CDR1 is LGHNA and CDR2 is YSLEER. CDR3 length: 13 residues. The CDR3 bases are TGCGCCAGCAGCCAAGTGGTAGGTCAGCCCCAGCATTTT. Translating gives CASSQVVGQPQHF.